This T cell receptor beta chain comes out of a study of cytomegalovirus exposure and HLA in healthy donors. Study outcomes and limitations: Altogether, 150 to 200 TCR beta chains were recorded as cytomegalovirus-associated.

The PCR used 60 Vbeta and 13 Jbeta primers. Sequencing used immunoSEQ multiplex PCR; TCRdb keeps in-frame clones, though not all of them. The table has roughly 140,000 clones, around 79% seen once. Per germline, CDR1 MDHEN and CDR2 SYDVKM. The CDR3 is 15 amino acids. Among the donors, all were healthy bone marrow donors. This donor's CMV serostatus is unrecorded. Remarks on this clone: Its antigen remains unknown. Germline is not matched at one junction end, which may reflect a read error.

Sequenced input: PBMCs. The chain employs TRBV28 and TRBJ1-2; 10 nucleotides match TRBD1. The receptor comes from a human donor in good health. The CDR3 coding sequence is TGTGCCAGCAGTTTTGACAGGGGGCGGGGCTATGGCTACCCCTTC. Protein: CASSFDRGRGYGYPF.